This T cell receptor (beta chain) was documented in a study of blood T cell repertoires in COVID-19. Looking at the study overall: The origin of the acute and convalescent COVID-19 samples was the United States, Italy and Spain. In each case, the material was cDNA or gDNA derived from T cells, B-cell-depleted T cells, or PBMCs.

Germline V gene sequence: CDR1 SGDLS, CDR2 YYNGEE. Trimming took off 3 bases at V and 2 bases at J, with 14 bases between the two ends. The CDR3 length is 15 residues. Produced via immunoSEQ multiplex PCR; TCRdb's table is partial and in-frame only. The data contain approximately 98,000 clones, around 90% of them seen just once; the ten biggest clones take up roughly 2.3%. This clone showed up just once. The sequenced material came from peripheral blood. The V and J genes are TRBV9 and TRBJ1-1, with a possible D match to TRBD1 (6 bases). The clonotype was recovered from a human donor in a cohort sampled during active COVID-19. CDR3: CASSAEGDSNTEAFF. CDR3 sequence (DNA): TGTGCCAGCAGCGCTGAGGGGGATTCAAACACTGAAGCTTTCTTT.